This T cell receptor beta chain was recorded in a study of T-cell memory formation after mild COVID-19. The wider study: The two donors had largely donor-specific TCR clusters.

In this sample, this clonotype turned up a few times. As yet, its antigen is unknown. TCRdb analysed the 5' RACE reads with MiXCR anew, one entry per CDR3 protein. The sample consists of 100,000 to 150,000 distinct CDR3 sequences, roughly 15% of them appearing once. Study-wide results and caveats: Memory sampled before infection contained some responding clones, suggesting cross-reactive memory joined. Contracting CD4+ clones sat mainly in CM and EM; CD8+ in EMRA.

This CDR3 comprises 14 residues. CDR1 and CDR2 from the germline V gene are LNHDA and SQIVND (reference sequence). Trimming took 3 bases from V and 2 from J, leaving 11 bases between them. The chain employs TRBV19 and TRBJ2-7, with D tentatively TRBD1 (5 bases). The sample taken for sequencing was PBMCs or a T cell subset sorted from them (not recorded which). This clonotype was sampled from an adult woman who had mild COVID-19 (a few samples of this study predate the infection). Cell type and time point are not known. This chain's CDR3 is CASSMAPGTYEQYF. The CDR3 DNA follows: TGTGCCAGTAGTATGGCCCCAGGGACCTACGAGCAGTACTTC.